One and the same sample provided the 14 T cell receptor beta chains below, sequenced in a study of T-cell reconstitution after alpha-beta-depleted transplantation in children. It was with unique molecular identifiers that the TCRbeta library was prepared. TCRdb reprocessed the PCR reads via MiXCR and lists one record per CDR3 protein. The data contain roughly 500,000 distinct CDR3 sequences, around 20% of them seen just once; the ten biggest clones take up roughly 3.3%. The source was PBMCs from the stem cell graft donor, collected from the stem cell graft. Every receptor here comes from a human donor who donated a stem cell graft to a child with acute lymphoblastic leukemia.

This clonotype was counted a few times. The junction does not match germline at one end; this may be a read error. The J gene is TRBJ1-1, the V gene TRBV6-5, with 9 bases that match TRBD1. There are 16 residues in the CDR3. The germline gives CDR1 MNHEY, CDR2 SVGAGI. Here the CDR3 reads CASSYSAGTGNAEAFF. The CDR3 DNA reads TGTGCCAGCAGTTACTCGGCCGGGACAGGGAACGCTGAAGCTTTCTTT.

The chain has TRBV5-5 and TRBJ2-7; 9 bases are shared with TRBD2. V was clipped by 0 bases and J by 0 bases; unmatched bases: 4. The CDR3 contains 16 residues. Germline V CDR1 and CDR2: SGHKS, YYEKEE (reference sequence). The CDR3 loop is CASSLALAGSSYEQYF. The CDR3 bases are TGTGCCAGCAGCTTGGCCCTAGCGGGGAGCTCCTACGAGCAGTACTTC.

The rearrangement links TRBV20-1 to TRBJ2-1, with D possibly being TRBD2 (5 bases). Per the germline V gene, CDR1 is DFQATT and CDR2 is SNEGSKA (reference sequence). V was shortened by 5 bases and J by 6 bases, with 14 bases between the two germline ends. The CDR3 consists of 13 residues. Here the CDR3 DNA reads TGCAGTGCTCCGGACTTGCGTGGCAATGAGCAGTTCTTC. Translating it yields CSAPDLRGNEQFF.

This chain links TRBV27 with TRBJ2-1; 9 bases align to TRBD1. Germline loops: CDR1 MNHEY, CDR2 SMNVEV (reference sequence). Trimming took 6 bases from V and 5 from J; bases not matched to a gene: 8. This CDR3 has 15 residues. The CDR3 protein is CASRRQGVLNNEQFF. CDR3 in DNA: TGTGCCAGCAGACGACAGGGGGTTCTAAACAATGAGCAGTTCTTC.

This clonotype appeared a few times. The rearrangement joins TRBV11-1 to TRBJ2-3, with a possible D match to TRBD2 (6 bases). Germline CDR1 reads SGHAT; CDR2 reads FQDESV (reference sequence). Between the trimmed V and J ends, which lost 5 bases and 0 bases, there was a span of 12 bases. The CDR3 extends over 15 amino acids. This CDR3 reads CASSAPGASTDTQYF. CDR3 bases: TGTGCCAGCAGCGCCCCGGGAGCTAGCACAGATACGCAGTATTTT.

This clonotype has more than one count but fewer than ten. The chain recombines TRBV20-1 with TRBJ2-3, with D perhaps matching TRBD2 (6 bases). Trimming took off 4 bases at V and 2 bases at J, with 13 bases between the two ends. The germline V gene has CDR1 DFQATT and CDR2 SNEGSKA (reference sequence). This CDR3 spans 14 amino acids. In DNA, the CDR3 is TGCAGTGCTAAGGGTCAGCGGGTCACAGATACGCAGTATTTT. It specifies CSAKGQRVTDTQYF.

CDR3 coding DNA: TGTGCCAGCAGCCCTGGCATCCATCAGCCCCAGCATTTT. Protein: CASSPGIHQPQHF. V is TRBV7-9 and J is TRBJ1-5; D is unclear. The germline CDR1 and CDR2 sequences are SEHNR and FQNEAQ (reference sequence). Trimming removed 5 bases at V and 5 bases at J, with 10 bases between. CDR3 length: 13 residues.

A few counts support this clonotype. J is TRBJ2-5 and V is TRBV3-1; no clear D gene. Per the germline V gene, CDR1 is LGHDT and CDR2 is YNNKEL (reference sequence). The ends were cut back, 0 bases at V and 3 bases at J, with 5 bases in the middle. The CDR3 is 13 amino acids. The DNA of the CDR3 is TGTGCCAGCAGCCAAGAACCCGAAGAGACCCAGTACTTC. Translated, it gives CASSQEPEETQYF.

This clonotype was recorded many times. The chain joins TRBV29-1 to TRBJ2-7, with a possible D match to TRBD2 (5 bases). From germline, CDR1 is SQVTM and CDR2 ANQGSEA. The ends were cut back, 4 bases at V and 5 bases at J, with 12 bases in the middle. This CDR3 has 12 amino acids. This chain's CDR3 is CSVGLFDNEQYF. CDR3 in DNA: TGCAGCGTTGGACTATTCGACAACGAGCAGTACTTC.

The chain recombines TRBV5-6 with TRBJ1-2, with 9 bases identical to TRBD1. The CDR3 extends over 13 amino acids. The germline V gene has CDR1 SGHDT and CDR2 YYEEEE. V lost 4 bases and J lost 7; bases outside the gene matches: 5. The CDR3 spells CASSPWTGAGYTF. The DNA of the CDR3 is TGTGCCAGCAGCCCGTGGACAGGGGCTGGCTACACCTTC. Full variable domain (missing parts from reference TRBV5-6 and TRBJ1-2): DAGVTQSPTHLIKTRGQQVTLRCSPKSGHDTVSWYQQALGQGPQFIFQYYEEEERQRGNFPDRFSGHQFPNYSSELNVNALLLGDSALYLCASSPWTGAGYTFGSGTRLTVV.

The CDR3 loop reads CASSDRATNEKLFF. In nucleotides, the CDR3 is TGTGCCAGCAGTGACAGGGCCACTAATGAAAAACTGTTTTTT. The chain has TRBV12-3 or TRBV12-4 and TRBJ1-4, with 7 bases identical to TRBD1. Germline trimming cut 5 bases from V and 2 bases from J; bases unmatched to any gene: 2. CDR3 length equals 14 residues.

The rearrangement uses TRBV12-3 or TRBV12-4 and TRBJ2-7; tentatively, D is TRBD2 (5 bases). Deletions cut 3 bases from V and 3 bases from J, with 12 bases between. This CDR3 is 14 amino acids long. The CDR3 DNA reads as TGTGCCAGCAGTTTCGCTAGCTTTAACTACGAGCAGTACTTC. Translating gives CASSFASFNYEQYF.

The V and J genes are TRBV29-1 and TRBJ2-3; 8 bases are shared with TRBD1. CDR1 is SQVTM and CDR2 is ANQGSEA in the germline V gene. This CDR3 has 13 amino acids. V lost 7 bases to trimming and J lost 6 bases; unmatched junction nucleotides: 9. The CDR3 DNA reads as TGCAGCGCCGCGGACAGGGCTGGGGATACGCAGTATTTT. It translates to CSAADRAGDTQYF.

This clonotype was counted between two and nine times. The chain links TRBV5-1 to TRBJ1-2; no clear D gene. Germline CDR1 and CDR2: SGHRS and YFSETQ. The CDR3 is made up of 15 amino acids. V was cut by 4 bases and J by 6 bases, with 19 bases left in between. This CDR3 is CASSAHTGFGDGYTF. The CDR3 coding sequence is TGCGCCAGCAGCGCCCATACGGGATTCGGAGATGGCTACACCTTC. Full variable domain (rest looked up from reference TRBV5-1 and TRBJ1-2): KAGVTQTPRYLIKTRGQQVTLSCSPISGHRSVSWYQQTPGQGLQFLFEYFSETQRNKGNFPGRFSGRQFSNSRSEMNVSTLELGDSALYLCASSAHTGFGDGYTFGSGTRLTVV.